These 4 T cell receptor beta chains came from one sample sequenced in a study of T cells after posttransplantation cyclophosphamide. Only in-frame clones appear in the TCRdb table, and some are missing; sequencing was by immunoSEQ multiplex PCR. The sample carries tens of thousands of clones, about nine tenths recorded once. Sequenced sample: PBMCs. The receptor source for this set is a man aged 45-60 years.

CDR3 in DNA: TGTGCCAGCAGCTCTACAGGGGGCGGGGATCAGCCCCAGCATTTT. Amino acid sequence: CASSSTGGGDQPQHF. The chain carries TRBV5-4 and TRBJ1-5; 9 bases are a match to TRBD1. Unmatched junction bases numbered 6, after V lost 3 bases and J lost 5 bases. The CDR3 runs to 15 residues. The germline V gene has CDR1 SGHNT and CDR2 YYREEE (reference sequence).

The chain recombines TRBV10-2 with TRBJ2-2; 9 bases fit TRBD1. CDR3 length: 16 residues. CDR1 is WSHSY, CDR2 SAAADI, per germline. V dropped 3 bases and J dropped 4; count of bases not matched to a gene: 6. The CDR3 region is CASSDRTGVFTGELFF. In DNA, the CDR3 is TGCGCCAGCAGTGATAGGACAGGGGTCTTCACCGGGGAGCTGTTTTTT.

This chain joins TRBV4-1 and TRBJ1-1; D call uncertain. The germline V gene encodes CDR1 MGHRA and CDR2 YSYEKL. This CDR3 comprises 13 residues. V was cut by 4 bases and J by 9 bases, with 15 bases left in between. CDR3 protein: CASSLLIGEKAFF. The CDR3 coding sequence is TGCGCCAGCAGCCTTCTTATCGGAGAAAAAGCTTTCTTT.

The V gene is TRBV9, the J gene TRBJ1-5; D unresolved. The CDR3 has 15 residues. The V end was cut by 0 bases, the J end by 2 bases, with 9 bases between. Germline V gene sequence: CDR1 SGDLS, CDR2 YYNGEE. The CDR3 loop reads CASSVGGMGNQPQHF. CDR3 coding DNA: TGTGCCAGCAGCGTAGGCGGGATGGGCAATCAGCCCCAGCATTTT.